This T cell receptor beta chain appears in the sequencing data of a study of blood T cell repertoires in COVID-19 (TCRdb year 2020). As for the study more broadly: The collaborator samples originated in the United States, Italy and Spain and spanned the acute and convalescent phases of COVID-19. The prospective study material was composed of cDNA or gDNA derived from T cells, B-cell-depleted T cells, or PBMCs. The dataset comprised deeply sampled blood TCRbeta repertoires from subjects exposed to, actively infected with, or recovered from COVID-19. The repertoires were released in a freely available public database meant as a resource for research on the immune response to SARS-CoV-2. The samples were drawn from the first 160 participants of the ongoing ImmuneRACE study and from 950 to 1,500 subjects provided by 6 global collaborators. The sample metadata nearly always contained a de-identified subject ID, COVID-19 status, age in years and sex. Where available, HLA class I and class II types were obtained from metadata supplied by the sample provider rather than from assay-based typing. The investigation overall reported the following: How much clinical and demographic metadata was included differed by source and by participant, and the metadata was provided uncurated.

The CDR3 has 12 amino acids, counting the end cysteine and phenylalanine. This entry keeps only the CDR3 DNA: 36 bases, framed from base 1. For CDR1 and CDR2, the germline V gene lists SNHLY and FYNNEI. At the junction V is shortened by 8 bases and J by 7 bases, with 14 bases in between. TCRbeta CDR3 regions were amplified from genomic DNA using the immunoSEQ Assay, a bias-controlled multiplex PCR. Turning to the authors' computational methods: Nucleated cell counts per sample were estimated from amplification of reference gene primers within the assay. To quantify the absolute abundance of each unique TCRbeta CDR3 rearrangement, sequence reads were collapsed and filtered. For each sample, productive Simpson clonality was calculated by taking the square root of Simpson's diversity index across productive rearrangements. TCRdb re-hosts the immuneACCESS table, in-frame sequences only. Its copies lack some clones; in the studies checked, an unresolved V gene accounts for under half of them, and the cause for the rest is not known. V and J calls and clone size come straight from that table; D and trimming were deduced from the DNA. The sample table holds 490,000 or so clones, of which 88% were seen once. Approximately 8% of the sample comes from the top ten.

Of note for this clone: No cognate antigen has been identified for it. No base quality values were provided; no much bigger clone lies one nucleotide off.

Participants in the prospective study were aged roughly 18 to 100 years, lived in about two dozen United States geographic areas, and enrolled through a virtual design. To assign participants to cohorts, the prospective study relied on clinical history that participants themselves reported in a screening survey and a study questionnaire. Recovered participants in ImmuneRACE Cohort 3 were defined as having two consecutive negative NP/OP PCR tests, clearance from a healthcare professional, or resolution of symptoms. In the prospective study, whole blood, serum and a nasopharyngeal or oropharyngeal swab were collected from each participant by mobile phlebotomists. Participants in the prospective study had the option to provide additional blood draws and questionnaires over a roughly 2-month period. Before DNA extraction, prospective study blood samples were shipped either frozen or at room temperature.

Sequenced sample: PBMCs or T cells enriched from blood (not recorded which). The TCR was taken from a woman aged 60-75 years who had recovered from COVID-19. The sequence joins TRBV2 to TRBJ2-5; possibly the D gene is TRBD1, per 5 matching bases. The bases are TGTGCCAGCGACAGCGCCCCCAGGACCCAGTACTTC. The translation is CASDSAPRTQYF.